The rows below give T cell receptor beta chains drawn from one sample of a study of beta chain features in type 1 diabetes. Repertoires were generated with immunoSEQ multiplex PCR, while TCRdb's copy carries only in-frame clones and drops some. The data hold some 150,000 clones, with about 44% observed a single time. The sequenced sample was Tregs from blood. These receptors were taken from a man aged 18 to 30 in good health. Each CDR3 is given with its conserved first and last residue. A D gene is named only where the DNA matches it firmly. Clone size is shown for a subset of rows, as once, few, many or a class of expanded clone.

-,16,few,TRBV28,TRBJ2-7,TGTGCCAGCAGTCCCTCCCGGCCAATATCCAGGGCCGAGCAGTACTTC,CASSPSRPISRAEQYF
TRBD1,12,-,TRBV18,TRBJ2-7,TGTGCCAGCTCACAGACAGGGCCCGAGCAGTACTTC,CASSQTGPEQYF
-,17,few,TRBV4-2,TRBJ1-2,TGTGCCAGCAGCCTTCCGGCGGGCAGAGCCGCTAACTATGGCTACACCTTC,CASSLPAGRAANYGYTF
-,16,-,TRBV27,TRBJ2-2,TGTGCCAGCAGTTTCTCCGACAGGATAAACACCGGGGAGCTGTTTTTT,CASSFSDRINTGELFF
TRBD2,14,-,TRBV4-1,TRBJ2-5,TGCGCCAGCAGCCGGGCTTTGGGGGGGGAGACCCAGTACTTC,CASSRALGGETQYF
-,13,-,TRBV19,TRBJ1-2,TGTGCCAGTACAATCTCCGGGGGCTATGGCTACACCTTC,CASTISGGYGYTF
-,16,-,TRBV4-2,TRBJ2-2,TGTGCCAGCAGCCAAGGTCAGGGCCTGAACACCGGGGAGCTGTTTTTT,CASSQGQGLNTGELFF
TRBD2,15,-,TRBV7-2,TRBJ2-1,TGTGCCAGCAACATGCTAGCGGGGGCGAACAATGAGCAGTTCTTC,CASNMLAGANNEQFF
-,16,-,TRBV5-1,TRBJ2-3,TGCGCCAGCAGCTTGGGACTCAACGGTTACACAGATACGCAGTATTTT,CASSLGLNGYTDTQYF
TRBD1,16,-,TRBV9,TRBJ2-2,TGTGCCAGCAGCCCTAAGGGACAGGGGACTACCGGGGAGCTGTTTTTT,CASSPKGQGTTGELFF
TRBD2,14,few,TRBV7-2,TRBJ2-2,TGTGCCAGCAGCGCGGGACTAGCTACCGGGGAGCTGTTTTTT,CASSAGLATGELFF
-,15,few,TRBV7-9,TRBJ1-5,TGTGCCAGCAGCCCCGGCGGGGGAGGCAATCAGCCCCAGCATTTT,CASSPGGGGNQPQHF
-,12,-,TRBV29-1,TRBJ1-2,TGCAGCGTTGGGGGGGGCGGCTATGGCTACACCTTC,CSVGGGGYGYTF
-,15,-,TRBV27,TRBJ1-6,TGTGCCAGCAGTTTCCGCCGGGGGATGGATTCACCCCTCCACTTT,CASSFRRGMDSPLHF
-,14,-,TRBV27,TRBJ2-1,TGTGCCAGCAGACTCGTCGGCAGGGTTGATGAGCAGTTCTTC,CASRLVGRVDEQFF
-,15,-,TRBV6-1,TRBJ2-7,TGTGCCAGCAGTGCGAGGGGCTTCGGGAGCTACGAGCAGTACTTC,CASSARGFGSYEQYF
TRBD1,16,few,TRBV7-9,TRBJ2-2,TGTGCCAGCAGCTCCACAGGGGGTATAAACACCGGGGAGCTGTTTTTT,CASSSTGGINTGELFF
-,15,few,TRBV5-1,TRBJ2-7,TGCGCCAGCAGCTTAAACTCGGGGAGCTCCTACGAGCAGTACTTC,CASSLNSGSSYEQYF
-,14,-,TRBV28,TRBJ1-2,TGTGCCAGCACCCCCGTGCAGCGCTATAATGGCTACACCTTC,CASTPVQRYNGYTF
TRBD2,15,-,TRBV10-3,TRBJ2-7,TGTGCCACAACACCGGGACTAGATGCATACTACGAGCAGTACTTC,CATTPGLDAYYEQYF
-,15,-,TRBV11-2,TRBJ2-3,TGTGCCAGCAGCTCCCAAGGCGGTAGCACAGATACGCAGTATTTT,CASSSQGGSTDTQYF
-,12,once,TRBV6-5,TRBJ2-2,TGTGCCAGCCTCTCCTACACCGGGGAGCTGTTTTTT,CASLSYTGELFF
-,14,-,TRBV29-1,TRBJ2-7,TGCAGCGTGGCGGAATGGGGGGGCAGGTACGAGCAGTACTTC,CSVAEWGGRYEQYF
-,13,-,TRBV6-5,TRBJ2-7,TGTGCCAGCAGTTACTCATTCCAGGGAGGACAGTACTTC,CASSYSFQGGQYF
-,13,-,TRBV2,TRBJ2-7,TGTGCCAGCAGCCGGACAGAGCGCTACGAGCAGTACTTC,CASSRTERYEQYF
-,14,-,TRBV7-2,TRBJ2-5,TGTGCCTCACTCGTCGGGGGTTCTTCGGAGACCCAGTACTTC,CASLVGGSSETQYF
-,14,few,TRBV6-5,TRBJ2-5,TGTGCCAGCAGTTACCGTACGGGGTTAAAGACCCAGTACTTC,CASSYRTGLKTQYF
TRBD2,21,-,TRBV4-3,TRBJ2-1,TGCGCCAGCAGCCAACAGAGCGAGGGGGTAATAGCGGGAGGGAGGGACAATGAGCAGTTCTTC,CASSQQSEGVIAGGRDNEQFF
-,11,-,TRBV7-6,TRBJ1-1,TGTGCCAGCAGCCTGGGGCAGGAAGCTTTCTTT,CASSLGQEAFF
TRBD2,14,few,TRBV29-1,TRBJ2-5,TGCAGCGCCTTGACGGGGGGACACCAAGAGACCCAGTACTTC,CSALTGGHQETQYF
-,17,-,TRBV19,TRBJ1-2,TGTGCCAGTAGGCCCTGGCAGGGGAAGGGAGAAGACTATGGCTACACCTTC,CASRPWQGKGEDYGYTF
TRBD1,15,few,TRBV5-1,TRBJ2-2,TGCGCCAGCAGCTATCGACAGGGGGACACCGGGGAGCTGTTTTTT,CASSYRQGDTGELFF
-,13,few,TRBV10-3,TRBJ1-4,TGTGCCATCAGTGGTGGGAGTAATGAAAAACTGTTTTTT,CAISGGSNEKLFF
-,17,once,TRBV28,TRBJ2-7,TGTGCCAGCAGTTTATTTTCAGGGGTAGTAGAAGTGGGCGAGCAGTACTTC,CASSLFSGVVEVGEQYF
-,14,-,TRBV18,TRBJ1-2,TGTGCCAGCTCACCAGGACAGACCCTCTATGGCTACACCTTC,CASSPGQTLYGYTF
-,15,-,TRBV7-2,TRBJ2-7,TGTGCCAGCAGCGCAGCACAGGGCTACTTTGACGAGCAGTACTTC,CASSAAQGYFDEQYF
-,13,-,TRBV7-2,TRBJ1-5,TGTGCCAGCAGCTTAGCGGAGTATCAGCCCCAGCATTTT,CASSLAEYQPQHF
-,16,few,TRBV9,TRBJ2-3,TGTGCCAGCAGCGTCCTCCGGGATCCCTCCACAGATACGCAGTATTTT,CASSVLRDPSTDTQYF
TRBD1,13,-,TRBV5-1,TRBJ1-1,TGCGCCAGCCGGGACAGGGGAATCCCTGAAGCTTTCTTT,CASRDRGIPEAFF
-,14,few,TRBV7-9,TRBJ2-2,TGTGCCAGCAGCTTCGCAGGGATCGACGGGGAGCTGTTTTTT,CASSFAGIDGELFF
-,13,-,TRBV28,TRBJ1-1,TGTGCCAGCAGGCGACAGGTGGGAAATGAAGCTTTCTTT,CASRRQVGNEAFF
TRBD1,18,few,TRBV7-9,TRBJ1-3,TGTGCCAGCAGCTCTCGGGACAGGGGGTTAATTTCCGGAAACACCATATATTTT,CASSSRDRGLISGNTIYF
TRBD2,17,-,TRBV11-2,TRBJ2-5,TGTGCCAGCAGCTTAGGCCTAGCGGGTATCCCGCAAGAGACCCAGTACTTC,CASSLGLAGIPQETQYF
TRBD1,15,once,TRBV5-4,TRBJ1-2,TGTGCCAGCAGCTTGGTCAGGGGGCTTATCTATGGCTACACCTTC,CASSLVRGLIYGYTF
-,17,-,TRBV18,TRBJ2-7,TGTGCCAGCTCACCCTTCCAGGGGAGAGGGGTCTCCTACGAGCAGTACTTC,CASSPFQGRGVSYEQYF
TRBD1,16,-,TRBV19,TRBJ1-5,TGTGCCAGTAGTCCTGGGACAGGGGGGGACCGTCAGCCCCAGCATTTT,CASSPGTGGDRQPQHF
-,17,once,TRBV18,TRBJ2-3,TGTGCCAGCTCACCACCGGGGGCAGGAAGCGGCCCAGATACGCAGTATTTT,CASSPPGAGSGPDTQYF